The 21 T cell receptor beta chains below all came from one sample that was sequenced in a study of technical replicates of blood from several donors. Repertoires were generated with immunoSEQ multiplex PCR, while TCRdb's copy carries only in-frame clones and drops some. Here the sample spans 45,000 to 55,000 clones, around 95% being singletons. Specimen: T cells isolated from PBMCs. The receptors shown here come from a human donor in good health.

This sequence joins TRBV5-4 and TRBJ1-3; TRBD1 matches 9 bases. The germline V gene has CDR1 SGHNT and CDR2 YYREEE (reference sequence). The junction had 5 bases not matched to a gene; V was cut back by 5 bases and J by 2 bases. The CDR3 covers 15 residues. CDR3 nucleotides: TGTGCCAGCAGTACAGGGGGCAACGCTGGAAACACCATATATTTT. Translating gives CASSTGGNAGNTIYF.

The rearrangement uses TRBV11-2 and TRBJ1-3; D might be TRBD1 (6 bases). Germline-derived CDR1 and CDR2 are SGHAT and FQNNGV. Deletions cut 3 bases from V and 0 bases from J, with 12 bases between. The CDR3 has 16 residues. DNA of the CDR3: TGTGCCAGCAGCTTCTTCGGACAGAGCTCTGGAAACACCATATATTTT. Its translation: CASSFFGQSSGNTIYF.

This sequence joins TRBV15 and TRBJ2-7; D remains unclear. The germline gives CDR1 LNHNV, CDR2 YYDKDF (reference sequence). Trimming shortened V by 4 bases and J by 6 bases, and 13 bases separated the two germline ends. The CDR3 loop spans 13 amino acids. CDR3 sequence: CATSNRVSSEQYF. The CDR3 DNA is TGTGCCACCAGCAACAGAGTTTCATCCGAGCAGTACTTC.

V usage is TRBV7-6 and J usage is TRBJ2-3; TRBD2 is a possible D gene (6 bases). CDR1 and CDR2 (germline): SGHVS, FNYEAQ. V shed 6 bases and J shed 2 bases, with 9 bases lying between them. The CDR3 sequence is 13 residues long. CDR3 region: CASRRGYTDTQYF. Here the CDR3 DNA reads TGTGCCAGCAGGCGGGGTTACACAGATACGCAGTATTTT.

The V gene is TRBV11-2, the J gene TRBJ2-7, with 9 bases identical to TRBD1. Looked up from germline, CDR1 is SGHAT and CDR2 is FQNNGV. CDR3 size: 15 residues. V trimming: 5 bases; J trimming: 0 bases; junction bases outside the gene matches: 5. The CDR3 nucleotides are TGTGCCAGCAGCCCCCGACAGGGGGGCTCCTACGAGCAGTACTTC. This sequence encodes CASSPRQGGSYEQYF.

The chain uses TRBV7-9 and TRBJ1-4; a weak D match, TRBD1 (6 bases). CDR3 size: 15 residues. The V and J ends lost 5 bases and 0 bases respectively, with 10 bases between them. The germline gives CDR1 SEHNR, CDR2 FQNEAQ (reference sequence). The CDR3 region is CASSQGSATNEKLFF. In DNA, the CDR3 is TGTGCCAGCAGCCAGGGGAGCGCAACTAATGAAAAACTGTTTTTT.

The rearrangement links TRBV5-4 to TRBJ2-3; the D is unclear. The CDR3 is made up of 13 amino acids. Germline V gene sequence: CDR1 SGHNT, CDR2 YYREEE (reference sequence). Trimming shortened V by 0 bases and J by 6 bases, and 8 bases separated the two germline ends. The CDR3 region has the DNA TGTGCCAGCAGCTTGGACCTAACGGATACGCAGTATTTT. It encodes CASSLDLTDTQYF.

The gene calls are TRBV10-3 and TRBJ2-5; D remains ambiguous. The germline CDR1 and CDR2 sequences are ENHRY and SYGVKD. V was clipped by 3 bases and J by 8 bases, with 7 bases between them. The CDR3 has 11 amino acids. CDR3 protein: CAISDFSTQYF. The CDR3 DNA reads TGTGCCATCAGTGATTTCAGTACCCAGTACTTC.

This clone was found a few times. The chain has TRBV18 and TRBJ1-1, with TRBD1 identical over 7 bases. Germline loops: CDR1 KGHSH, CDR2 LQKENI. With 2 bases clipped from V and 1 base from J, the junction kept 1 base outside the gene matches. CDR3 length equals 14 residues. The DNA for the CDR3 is TGTGCCAGCTCACCAGCAGGGGGGAACACTGAAGCTTTCTTT. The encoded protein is CASSPAGGNTEAFF.

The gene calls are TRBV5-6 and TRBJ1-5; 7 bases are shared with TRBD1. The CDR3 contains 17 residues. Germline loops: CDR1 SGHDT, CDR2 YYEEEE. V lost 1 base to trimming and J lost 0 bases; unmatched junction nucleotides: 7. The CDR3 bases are TGTGCCAGCAGCTTGACTCCCGGGACAGATAGCAATCAGCCCCAGCATTTT. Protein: CASSLTPGTDSNQPQHF.

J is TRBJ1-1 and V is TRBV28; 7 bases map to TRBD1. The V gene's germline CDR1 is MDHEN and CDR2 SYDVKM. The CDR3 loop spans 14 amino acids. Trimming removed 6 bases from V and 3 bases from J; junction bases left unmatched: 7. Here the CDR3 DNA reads TGTGCCAGCAGACCGACAGGGTTGGACACTGAAGCTTTCTTT. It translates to CASRPTGLDTEAFF.

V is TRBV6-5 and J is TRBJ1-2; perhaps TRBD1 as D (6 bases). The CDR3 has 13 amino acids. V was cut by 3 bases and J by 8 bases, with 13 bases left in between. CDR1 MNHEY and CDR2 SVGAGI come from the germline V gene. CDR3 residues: CASSYEGVAGYTF. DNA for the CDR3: TGTGCCAGCAGTTATGAGGGGGTAGCGGGCTACACCTTC.

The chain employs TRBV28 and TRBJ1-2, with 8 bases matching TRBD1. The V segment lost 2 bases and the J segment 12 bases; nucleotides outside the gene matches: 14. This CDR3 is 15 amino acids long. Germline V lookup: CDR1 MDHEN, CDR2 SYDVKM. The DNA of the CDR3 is TGTGCCAGCAGTTTACGGCTCACACCAGGGGGCGAGAACACCTTC. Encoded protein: CASSLRLTPGGENTF.

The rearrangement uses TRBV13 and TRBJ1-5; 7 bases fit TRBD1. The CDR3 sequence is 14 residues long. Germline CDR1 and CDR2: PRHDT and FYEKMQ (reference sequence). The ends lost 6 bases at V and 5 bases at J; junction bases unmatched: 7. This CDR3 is CASRLGGADQPQHF. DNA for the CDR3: TGTGCCAGCAGACTAGGGGGCGCGGATCAGCCCCAGCATTTT.

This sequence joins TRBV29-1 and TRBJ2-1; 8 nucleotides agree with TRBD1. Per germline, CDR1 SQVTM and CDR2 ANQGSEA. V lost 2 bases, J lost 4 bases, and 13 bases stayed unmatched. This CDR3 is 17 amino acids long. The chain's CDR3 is CSVESILPTGVYNEQFF. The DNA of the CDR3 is TGCAGCGTTGAATCAATACTCCCGACAGGGGTATACAATGAGCAGTTCTTC.

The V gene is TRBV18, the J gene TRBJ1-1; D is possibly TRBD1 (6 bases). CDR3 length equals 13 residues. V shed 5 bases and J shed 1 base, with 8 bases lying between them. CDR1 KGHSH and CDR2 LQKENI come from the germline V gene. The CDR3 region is CASSSGQNTEAFF. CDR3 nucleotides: TGTGCCAGCTCATCGGGACAGAACACTGAAGCTTTCTTT.

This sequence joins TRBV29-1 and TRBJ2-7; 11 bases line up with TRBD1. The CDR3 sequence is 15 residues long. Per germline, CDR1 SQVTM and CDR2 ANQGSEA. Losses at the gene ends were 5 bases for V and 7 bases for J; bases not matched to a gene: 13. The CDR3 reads CSVTSGQGGTWEQYF. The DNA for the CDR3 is TGCAGCGTTACCTCGGGACAGGGGGGCACGTGGGAGCAGTACTTC.

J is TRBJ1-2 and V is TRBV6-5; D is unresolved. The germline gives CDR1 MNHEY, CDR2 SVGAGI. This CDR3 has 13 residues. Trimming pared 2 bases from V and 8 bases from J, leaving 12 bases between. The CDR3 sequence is CASSYRSEWGYTF. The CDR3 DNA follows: TGTGCCAGCAGTTACCGTTCTGAGTGGGGCTACACCTTC.

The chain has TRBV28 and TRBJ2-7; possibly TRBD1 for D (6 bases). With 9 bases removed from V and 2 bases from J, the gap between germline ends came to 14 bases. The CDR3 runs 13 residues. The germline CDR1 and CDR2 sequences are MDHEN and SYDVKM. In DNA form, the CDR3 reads TGTGCCAGTTTGGGACAAAGCCCCTACGAGCAGTACTTC. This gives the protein CASLGQSPYEQYF.

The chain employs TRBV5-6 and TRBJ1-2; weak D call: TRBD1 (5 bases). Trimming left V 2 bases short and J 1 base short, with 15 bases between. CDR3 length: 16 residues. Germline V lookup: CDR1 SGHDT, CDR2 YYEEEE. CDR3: CASSFNPGKLNYGYTF. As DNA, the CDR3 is TGTGCCAGCAGCTTTAATCCAGGGAAGCTTAACTATGGCTACACCTTC.

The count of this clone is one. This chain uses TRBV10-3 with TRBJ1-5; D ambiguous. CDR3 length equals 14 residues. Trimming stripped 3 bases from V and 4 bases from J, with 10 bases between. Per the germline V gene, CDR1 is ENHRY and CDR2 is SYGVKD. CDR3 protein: CAISEGTVNQPQHF. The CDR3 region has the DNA TGTGCCATCAGTGAAGGAACAGTTAATCAGCCCCAGCATTTT.